These 32 T cell receptor beta chains came from one sample sequenced in a study of T cells in Graves' hyperthyroidism and ophthalmopathy. RNA transcripts provided the source from which TCR beta CDR3 regions were amplified. When the TCR CDR3 underwent first-round RT-PCR, the HTBI primer set was used. Each CDR3 protein gets one entry after TCRdb re-called the multiplex PCR reads with MiXCR. The sample shows around 620,000 distinct CDR3 sequences, 13% to 15% of them seen only once. Sequencing was done on a sample of blood. The receptor source for this set is a woman aged 18-30 years with Graves' ophthalmopathy.

This clonotype appeared many times. This sequence joins TRBV6-1 and TRBJ2-3; TRBD1 agrees at 9 bases. The length of the CDR3 is 13 residues. After removal of 6 bases from V and 4 bases from J, the junction contained 2 bases not matched to a gene. Germline CDR1 reads MNHNS; CDR2 reads SASEGT. CDR3 residues: CASSGTGSDTQYF. CDR3 DNA sequence: TGTGCCAGCAGCGGGACAGGGTCAGATACGCAGTATTTT.

This clonotype turned up a few times. This chain connects TRBV7-9 to TRBJ2-2, with 8 bases identical to TRBD1. After removal of 4 bases from V and 4 bases from J, the junction contained 5 bases not matched to a gene. The CDR3 consists of 15 residues. Germline V gene sequence: CDR1 SEHNR, CDR2 FQNEAQ (reference sequence). The CDR3 sequence: CASSSQGVGTGELFF. The CDR3 DNA reads TGTGCCAGCAGCTCACAGGGGGTGGGCACCGGGGAGCTGTTTTTT.

The chain is built from TRBV28 and TRBJ2-1; a possible D gene is TRBD2 (6 bases). Germline V CDR1 and CDR2: MDHEN, SYDVKM. V gave up 4 bases and J gave up 12 bases, with 19 bases separating them. The CDR3 is 14 residues long. The CDR3 DNA reads TGTGCCAGCAGTTACTCCACGGGAGTGGGTGGGCAGTTCTTC. Its translation is CASSYSTGVGGQFF.

This clonotype was observed many times. CDR3 in amino acids: CASSLIGEVYGYTF. For the CDR3, the DNA is TGTGCCAGCAGCTTAATAGGGGAGGTCTATGGCTACACCTTC. V usage is TRBV7-3 and J usage is TRBJ1-2, with D possibly matching TRBD1 (5 bases). The CDR3 extends over 14 amino acids. Germline V gene sequence: CDR1 SGHTA, CDR2 FQGTGA. Between the trimmed V and J ends, which lost 1 base and 4 bases, there was a span of 10 bases.

This rearrangement joins TRBV5-4 to TRBJ1-5; D is unresolved. This CDR3 has 14 residues. The germline CDR1 and CDR2 sequences are SGHNT and YYREEE (reference sequence). Trimming stripped 1 base from V and 3 bases from J, with 8 bases between. DNA for the CDR3: TGTGCCAGCAGCTTGTGGGGAAACAATCAGCCCCAGCATTTT. Protein product: CASSLWGNNQPQHF.

DNA for the CDR3: TGTGCCAGCAGTGAAGGGCGGGGGCACTACGAGCAGTACTTC. Its protein product is CASSEGRGHYEQYF. This sequence joins TRBV2 and TRBJ2-7; D possibly corresponds to TRBD2 (7 bases). The ends were cut back, 1 base at V and 3 bases at J, with 10 bases in the middle. Looked up from germline, CDR1 is SNHLY and CDR2 is FYNNEI. The CDR3 covers 14 residues.

This clonotype was picked up a small number of times. The chain recombines TRBV30 with TRBJ1-5, with D possibly matching TRBD1 (6 bases). V lost 0 bases and J lost 8, with 14 bases in between. Germline CDR1 GTSNPN, CDR2 SVGIG (reference sequence). The CDR3 spans 14 residues. CDR3 residues: CAWSVNGGQEPQHF. The DNA of the CDR3 is TGTGCCTGGAGTGTAAACGGGGGGCAAGAGCCCCAGCATTTT.

Of note for this clonotype: At one boundary the junction diverges from the germline segment, which might be a read error. V usage is TRBV13 and J usage is TRBJ2-1, with D perhaps matching TRBD1 (6 bases). Germline CDR1 and CDR2: PRHDT and FYEKMQ (reference sequence). The CDR3 runs 16 residues. The CDR3 bases are TGTGACAGCAGCGCCCGGGACAACTGGGTGGGCAATGAGCAGTTCTTC. It translates to CDSSARDNWVGNEQFF.

Concerning this clonotype: The junction shows a germline mismatch at one end, possibly a read error. The chain couples TRBV6-2 or TRBV6-3 to TRBJ2-7; weak D call: TRBD1 (6 bases). Germline-derived CDR1 and CDR2 are MNHEY and SVGEGT. This CDR3 has 16 residues. CDR3 nucleotides: TGTGCCAGCAGTTACTCCTACAGGGTTTCGGTCTACGGGCAGTACTTC. It translates to CASSYSYRVSVYGQYF.

This clonotype has at least ten counts. The J gene is TRBJ2-1, the V gene TRBV6-2 or TRBV6-3; maybe TRBD2 (6 bases). Trimming stripped 2 bases from V and 4 bases from J, with 15 bases between. Germline CDR1 and CDR2: MNHEY and SVGEGT. The CDR3 is 16 amino acids. In DNA, the CDR3 is TGTGCCAGCAGTTACCGTACGGGAGCAGGTTACAATGAGCAGTTCTTC. It encodes CASSYRTGAGYNEQFF.

This clonotype was seen many times. The rearrangement joins TRBV6-1 to TRBJ2-7, with TRBD1 matching 11 bases. The CDR3 totals 14 residues. CDR1 and CDR2 (germline): MNHNS, SASEGT. V shed 7 bases, J shed 6 bases, and the junction held 8 bases outside the gene matches. The CDR3: CASIRPGTGGEQYF. In DNA form, the CDR3 reads TGTGCCAGCATCCGCCCGGGGACAGGGGGCGAGCAGTACTTC.

This clonotype was observed a few times. The rearrangement joins TRBV14 to TRBJ2-1; D could derive from TRBD1 or TRBD2 (6 bases each). The CDR3 loop spans 15 amino acids. V was cut by 1 base and J by 5 bases, with 12 bases left in between. Germline loops: CDR1 SGHDN, CDR2 FVKESK. The CDR3 DNA sequence: TGTGCCAGCAGCCAAGTACAGGGAGGCGACAATGAGCAGTTCTTC. Translated, it gives CASSQVQGGDNEQFF.

This clonotype came up many times. The gene calls are TRBV5-1 and TRBJ1-1; D may be TRBD1 (5 bases). In germline, CDR1 is SGHRS, CDR2 YFSETQ. This CDR3 has 14 residues. The V and J ends lost 3 bases and 1 base respectively, with 10 bases between them. The CDR3 sequence: CASSSRTRNTEAFF. CDR3 nucleotide sequence: TGCGCCAGCAGCTCCCGGACACGGAACACTGAAGCTTTCTTT.

Many counts were recorded for this clonotype. The J gene is TRBJ2-5, the V gene TRBV5-1, with D hard to call. The CDR3 runs to 13 residues. The V gene lost 2 bases and the J gene lost 0 bases, with 5 bases spanning the gap. Per germline, CDR1 SGHRS and CDR2 YFSETQ. CDR3: CASSFTHQETQYF. The CDR3, as DNA: TGCGCCAGCAGCTTCACGCACCAAGAGACCCAGTACTTC.

The chain uses TRBV20-1 and TRBJ1-1; a possible D gene is TRBD1 (5 bases). CDR1 DFQATT and CDR2 SNEGSKA come from the germline V gene (reference sequence). This CDR3 contains 11 residues. V lost 3 bases and J 12 bases, leaving 14 bases between the germline ends. CDR3 sequence reads: CSARKGEWPFF. The CDR3 nucleotides are TGCAGTGCTAGGAAAGGGGAGTGGCCTTTCTTT.

Many counts were recorded for this clonotype. V usage is TRBV29-1 and J usage is TRBJ1-2, with TRBD1 identical over 9 bases. The CDR3 runs 13 residues. CDR1 is SQVTM, CDR2 ANQGSEA, per germline. V shed 7 bases and J 1 base; nucleotides not matched to a gene: 4. DNA of the CDR3: TGCAGCGGGGGGGACAGGGATAACTATGGCTACACCTTC. It encodes CSGGDRDNYGYTF.

This clonotype appeared a few times. The chain couples TRBV7-9 to TRBJ2-5; weak D call: TRBD1 (6 bases). The CDR3 is 15 residues long. V lost 4 bases and J 2 bases, leaving 14 bases between the germline ends. Germline CDR1 reads SEHNR; CDR2 reads FQNEAQ (reference sequence). The CDR3: CASSSGQIPQETQYF. CDR3 DNA sequence: TGTGCCAGCAGCTCTGGACAGATACCGCAAGAGACCCAGTACTTC. Full variable domain (missing parts from reference TRBV7-9 and TRBJ2-5): DTGVSQNPRHKITKRGQNVTFRCDPISEHNRLYWYRQTLGQGPEFLTYFQNEAQLEKSRLLSDRFSAERPKGSFSTLEIQRTEQGDSAMYLCASSSGQIPQETQYFGPGTRLLVL.

The sample holds many counts of this clonotype. The chain couples TRBV27 to TRBJ2-7; 11 bases line up with TRBD2. The CDR3 runs to 14 residues. Losses at the gene ends were 3 bases for V and 3 bases for J; bases not matched to a gene: 1. The germline V gene has CDR1 MNHEY and CDR2 SMNVEV (reference sequence). The CDR3: CASSFTSGGYEQYF. The CDR3 nucleotides are TGTGCCAGCAGTTTCACTAGCGGGGGCTACGAGCAGTACTTC.

This chain uses TRBV9 with TRBJ2-7, with D perhaps matching TRBD2 (6 bases). Germline V gives CDR1 SGDLS, CDR2 YYNGEE. The CDR3 loop spans 15 amino acids. V was trimmed by 0 bases and J by 7 bases, leaving 17 bases between them. The CDR3 nucleotides read TGTGCCAGCAGCGTAGAGGTGGGACTCTACGAAGAGCAGTACTTC. It yields the protein CASSVEVGLYEEQYF.

This clonotype was found once. Mismatch with germline at one junction end may stem from a read error. This sequence joins TRBV12-3 or TRBV12-4 and TRBJ2-5; tentative D call: TRBD2 (6 bases). CDR3 size: 11 residues. The CDR3 DNA follows: TGTGCCAGCAGTTTTCGGCGGGAATTAGACTTC. It translates to CASSFRRELDF.

This clonotype was counted many times. The chain uses TRBV20-1 and TRBJ1-2; D uncertain. Germline-derived CDR1 and CDR2 are DFQATT and SNEGSKA (reference sequence). Trimming cost V 4 bases and J 4 bases, with 22 bases left between them. CDR3 size: 16 residues. The DNA for the CDR3 is TGCAGTGCTACTTCCAGGACTTCTTTCCGGTTCTATGGCTACACCTTC. Translation gives CSATSRTSFRFYGYTF.

A few counts support this clonotype. The chain employs TRBV5-1 and TRBJ1-1; 8 bases are shared with TRBD1. J lost 1 base, V lost 4 bases, and 6 bases had no gene match. Germline lookup yields CDR1 SGHRS and CDR2 YFSETQ. This CDR3 comprises 15 residues. The CDR3 DNA sequence: TGCGCCAGCAGCCCGCAGGGGGCAGAGAACACTGAAGCTTTCTTT. Protein sequence: CASSPQGAENTEAFF.

Ten or more counts support this clonotype. The J gene is TRBJ1-1, the V gene TRBV10-3; D is unresolved. The V gene lost 4 bases and the J gene lost 0 bases, with 6 bases spanning the gap. Germline loops: CDR1 ENHRY, CDR2 SYGVKD. The CDR3 spans 13 residues. The CDR3 sequence is CAISGYLNTEAFF. The CDR3, as DNA: TGTGCCATCAGTGGTTACCTGAACACTGAAGCTTTCTTT.

About this clonotype itself: This could be a read error, since a much larger clone is one nucleotide away. As the CDR3 is not closed by the conserved phenylalanine or tryptophan, this likely results from a read error. This chain uses TRBV2 with TRBJ2-7; D may be TRBD2 (6 bases). Germline V lookup: CDR1 SNHLY, CDR2 FYNNEI. The CDR3 is made up of 15 amino acids. Deletions cut 6 bases from V and 1 base from J, with 16 bases between. The CDR3 nucleotides read TGTGCCAGCAGGGGTTCAAGTGGGGGGTCCTACGAGCAGTACCTC. This codes for CASRGSSGGSYEQYL.

This clonotype occurred many times. The genes are TRBV28 and TRBJ1-5, with D uncertain. Germline CDR1 reads MDHEN; CDR2 reads SYDVKM. Between the trimmed V and J ends, which lost 5 bases and 4 bases, there was a span of 15 bases. The CDR3 runs 15 residues. CDR3 in amino acids: CASSVLQISNQPQHF. For the CDR3, the DNA is TGTGCCAGCAGTGTATTACAGATCTCTAATCAGCCCCAGCATTTT.

This clonotype was counted many times. The rearrangement joins TRBV5-1 to TRBJ2-5; D may match TRBD1 or TRBD2 (5 bases each). Germline CDR1 and CDR2: SGHRS and YFSETQ. The CDR3 consists of 13 residues. The germline V and J ends were trimmed by 1 base and 4 bases, with 8 bases remaining between them. The CDR3 DNA sequence: TGCGCCAGCAGCTTGTTCGGGGCAGAGACCCAGTACTTC. It codes for CASSLFGAETQYF.

This clonotype was observed a few times. The chain is built from TRBV6-1 and TRBJ1-5, with D uncertain. The CDR3 covers 11 residues. V was shortened by 0 bases and J by 9 bases, with 3 bases between the two germline ends. Germline CDR1 reads MNHNS; CDR2 reads SASEGT. The CDR3 loop is CASSEARPQHF. The DNA of the CDR3 is TGTGCCAGCAGTGAAGCGCGGCCCCAGCATTTT.

The rearrangement links TRBV19 to TRBJ2-7, with D perhaps TRBD2 (6 bases). This CDR3 has 15 residues. V lost 5 bases and J lost 3, with 17 bases in between. Germline lookup yields CDR1 LNHDA and CDR2 SQIVND (reference sequence). The CDR3: CASSARGTLFYEQYF. The CDR3 DNA is TGTGCCAGTAGTGCCCGGGGGACCCTATTCTACGAGCAGTACTTC.

The table lists this clonotype with a few counts. The chain has TRBV19 and TRBJ1-3; TRBD1 is a possible D gene (6 bases). The CDR3 spans 15 residues. V lost 7 bases to trimming and J lost 0 bases, with 13 bases between them. Germline V CDR1 and CDR2: LNHDA, SQIVND (reference sequence). CDR3 DNA: TGTGCCAGTAAAGGGGGACGTTTCTCTGGAAACACCATATATTTT. This translates into CASKGGRFSGNTIYF.

This clonotype was seen at least ten times. CDR3 nucleotide sequence: TGTGCCAGCAGTTTGGGTGCAGGGGGCGATGAGCAGTACTTC. Translated: CASSLGAGGDEQYF. The chain employs TRBV27 and TRBJ2-7; 8 bases line up with TRBD1. After removal of 3 bases from V and 7 bases from J, the junction contained 8 bases not matched to a gene. This CDR3 comprises 14 residues. Germline CDR1 and CDR2: MNHEY and SMNVEV (reference sequence).

This clonotype showed up many times. The chain carries TRBV2 and TRBJ2-7; D is unclear. The CDR3 runs 11 residues. Between the trimmed V and J ends, which lost 7 bases and 5 bases, there was a span of 9 bases. CDR1 SNHLY and CDR2 FYNNEI come from the germline V gene. The CDR3 DNA reads as TGTGCCAGCACCCTTCGAGACGAGCAGTACTTC. This encodes CASTLRDEQYF. Using reference TRBV2 and TRBJ2-7 for the parts outside the CDR3, the full variable domain is EPEVTQTPSHQVTQMGQEVILRCVPISNHLYFYWYRQILGQKVEFLVSFYNNEISEKSEIFDDQFSVERPDGSNFTLKIRSTKLEDSAMYFCASTLRDEQYFGPGTRLTVT.

The chain uses TRBV9 and TRBJ2-1; TRBD2 aligns across 10 bases. V trimming: 3 bases; J trimming: 6 bases; junction bases outside the gene matches: 6. Germline CDR1 and CDR2: SGDLS and YYNGEE. The length of the CDR3 is 15 residues. The CDR3 reads CASSAGTSDSNEQFF. CDR3 coding DNA: TGTGCCAGCAGCGCCGGGACTAGCGACTCCAATGAGCAGTTCTTC.